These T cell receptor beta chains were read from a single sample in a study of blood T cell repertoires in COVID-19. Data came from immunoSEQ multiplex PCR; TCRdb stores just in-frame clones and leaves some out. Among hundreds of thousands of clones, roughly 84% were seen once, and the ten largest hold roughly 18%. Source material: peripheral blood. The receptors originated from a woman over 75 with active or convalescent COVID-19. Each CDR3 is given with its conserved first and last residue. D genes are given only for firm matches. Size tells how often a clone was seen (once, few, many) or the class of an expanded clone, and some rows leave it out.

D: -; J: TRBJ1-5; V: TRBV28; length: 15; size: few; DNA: TGTGCCAGCAGTTTCCGCGGGGATAGCAATCAGCCCCAGCATTTT; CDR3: CASSFRGDSNQPQHF
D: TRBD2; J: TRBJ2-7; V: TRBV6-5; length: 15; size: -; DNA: TGTGCCAGCAGCCAAGGGACTAGCGGGAGTTACGAGCAGTACTTC; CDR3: CASSQGTSGSYEQYF
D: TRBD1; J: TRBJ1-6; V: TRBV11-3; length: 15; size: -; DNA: TGTGCCAGCAGCCCACAAGGACAGGGGATCTCACCCCTCCACTTT; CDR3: CASSPQGQGISPLHF
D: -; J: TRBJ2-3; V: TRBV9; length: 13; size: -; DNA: TGTGCCAGCAGCGTAGCTACCCGGGATACGCAGTATTTT; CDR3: CASSVATRDTQYF
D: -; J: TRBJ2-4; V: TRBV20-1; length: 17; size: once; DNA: TGCAGTGCTAGTAACGCCCGGGAGGGGAGGGGGCGGAACATTCAGTACTTC; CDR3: CSASNAREGRGRNIQYF
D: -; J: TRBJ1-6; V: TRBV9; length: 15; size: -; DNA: TGTGCCAGCAGCGTAGGCGCAGGGAGGAATTCACCCCTCCACTTT; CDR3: CASSVGAGRNSPLHF
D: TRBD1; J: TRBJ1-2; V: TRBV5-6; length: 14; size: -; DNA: TGTGCCAGCAGCCGGACAGGGGGGACGGGGGGCTACACCTTC; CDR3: CASSRTGGTGGYTF
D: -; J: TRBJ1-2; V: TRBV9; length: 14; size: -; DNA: TGTGCCAGCAGCGTAGGTAACGGTAACTATGGCTACACCTTC; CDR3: CASSVGNGNYGYTF
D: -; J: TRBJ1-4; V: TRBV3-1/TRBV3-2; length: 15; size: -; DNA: TGTGCCAGCAGGCCAAGGGGTTTGACTAATGAAAAACTGTTTTTT; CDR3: CASRPRGLTNEKLFF
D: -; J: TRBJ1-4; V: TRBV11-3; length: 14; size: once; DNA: TGTGCCAGCAGCCGGACGGGGGTCGGTGAAAAACTGTTTTTT; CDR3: CASSRTGVGEKLFF
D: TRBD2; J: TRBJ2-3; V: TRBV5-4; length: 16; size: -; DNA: TGTGCCAGCAGCTTGATCCGGGAGGGGAGCACAGATACGCAGTATTTT; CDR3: CASSLIREGSTDTQYF
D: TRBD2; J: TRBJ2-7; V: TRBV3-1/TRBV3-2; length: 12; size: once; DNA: TGTGCCAGCAGCCAAGATAGCGGGGTAAAGTACTTC; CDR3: CASSQDSGVKYF
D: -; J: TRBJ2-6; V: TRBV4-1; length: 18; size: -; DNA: TGCGCCAGCAGCCAAGAAGGGGGGGGCTCGCGTGGGGCCAACGTCCTGACTTTC; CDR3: CASSQEGGGSRGANVLTF
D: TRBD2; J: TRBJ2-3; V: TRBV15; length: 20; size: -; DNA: TGTGCCACCAGCAGGGGACTAGCGGGAGAAGTTTTTGCTGGCACAGATACGCAGTATTTT; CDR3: CATSRGLAGEVFAGTDTQYF
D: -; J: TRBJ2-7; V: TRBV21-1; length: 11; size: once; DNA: TGTGCCAGCAGTAAGGGGGGGCTGCAGTACTTC; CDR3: CASSKGGLQYF
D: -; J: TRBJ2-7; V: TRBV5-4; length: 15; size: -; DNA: TGTGCCAGCAGCTTGAGGGGGGGGAAAGTATACGAGCAGTACTTC; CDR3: CASSLRGGKVYEQYF
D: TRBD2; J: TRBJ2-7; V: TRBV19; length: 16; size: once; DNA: TGTGCCAGTAGTATAGAAGGTAGCGGGACAACCTACGAGCAGTACTTC; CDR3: CASSIEGSGTTYEQYF
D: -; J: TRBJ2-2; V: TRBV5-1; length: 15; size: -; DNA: TGCGCCAGCAGCTTTATTGGGGGCGCGGCCGCCGAGCTGTTTTTT; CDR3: CASSFIGGAAAELFF
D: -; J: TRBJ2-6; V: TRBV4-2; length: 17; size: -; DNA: TGTGCCAGCAGCCAGGTCCCCAAGGGAGCTGGGGCCAACGTCCTGACTTTC; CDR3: CASSQVPKGAGANVLTF
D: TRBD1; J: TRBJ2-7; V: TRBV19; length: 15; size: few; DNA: TGTGCCAGTAGTAGCCGGGACAGGGGGCCCTACGAGCAGTACTTC; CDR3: CASSSRDRGPYEQYF